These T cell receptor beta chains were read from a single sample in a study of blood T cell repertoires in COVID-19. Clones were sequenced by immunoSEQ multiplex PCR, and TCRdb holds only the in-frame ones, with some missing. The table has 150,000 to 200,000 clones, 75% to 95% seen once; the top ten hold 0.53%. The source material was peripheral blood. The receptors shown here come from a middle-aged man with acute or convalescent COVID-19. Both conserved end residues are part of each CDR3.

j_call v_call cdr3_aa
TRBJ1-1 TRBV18 CASSPIEKNTEAFF
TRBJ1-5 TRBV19 CASSPRQGHQPQHF
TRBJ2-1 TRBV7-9 CASSLGDRAYNEQFF
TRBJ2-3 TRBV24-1 CATSVVAGGKDTQYF
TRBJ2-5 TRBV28 CASGLSLTGKGEGETQYF
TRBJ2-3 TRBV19 CASSISGSTDTQYF
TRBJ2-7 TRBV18 CASSILSPFRGEQYF
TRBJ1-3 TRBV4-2 CASSPSWAGAAGNTIYF
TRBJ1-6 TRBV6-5 CASSLTGELNSPLHF
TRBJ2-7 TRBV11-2 CASSLVWPGGEQYF
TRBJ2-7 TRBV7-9 CASSYPAGGENEQYF
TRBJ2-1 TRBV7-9 CASSVEPGGPVREQFF
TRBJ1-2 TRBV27 CASSLNGRGRFGYTF
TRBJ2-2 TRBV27 CASSLLGASTGELFF
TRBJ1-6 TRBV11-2 CASSLGQGSSPLHF
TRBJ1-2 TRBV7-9 CASSMTGDYGYTF
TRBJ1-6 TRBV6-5 CASKKGGRDSPLHF
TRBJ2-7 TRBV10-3 CATFGGASSYEQYF
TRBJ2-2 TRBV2 CASSESRASNTGELFF
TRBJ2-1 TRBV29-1 CSVEQSHSYNEQFF
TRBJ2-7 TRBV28 CASTTGTRGSYEQYF
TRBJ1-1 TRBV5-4 CASTVAKTAGIGNTEAFF
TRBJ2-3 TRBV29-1 CSVGKPGVGTADTQYF
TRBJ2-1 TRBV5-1 CASSSGASGYNEQFF
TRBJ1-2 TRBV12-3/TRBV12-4 CASSDQGALGYTF
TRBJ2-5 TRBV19 CASSQNSGSQETQYF
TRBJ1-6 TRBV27 CASSFVAGDNSPLHF
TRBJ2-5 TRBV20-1 CSARDFETQYF
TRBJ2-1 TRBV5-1 CASSLGYSYNEQFF
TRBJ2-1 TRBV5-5 CASSTGLTPYNEQFF
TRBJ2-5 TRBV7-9 CASKGAGRETQYF
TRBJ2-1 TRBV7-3 CASSLYRDSYNEQFF
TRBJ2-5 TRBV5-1 CASSLWVGAQETQYF
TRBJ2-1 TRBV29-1 CSVVVLQGSSSYNEQFF
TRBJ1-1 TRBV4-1 CASSQDRRDDSKDTEAFF
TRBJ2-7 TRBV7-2 CASSLGDYSYEQYF
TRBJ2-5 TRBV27 CASSSRGQETQYF
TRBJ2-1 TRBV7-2 CASSGTSAYNEQFF
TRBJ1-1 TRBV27 CASSFNFRGLGTEAFF
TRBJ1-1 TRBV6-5 CASSKLDRDTEAFF
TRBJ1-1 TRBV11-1 CASSVRGGYGTEAFF
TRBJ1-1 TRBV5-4 CASSLNRGLVDTEAFF